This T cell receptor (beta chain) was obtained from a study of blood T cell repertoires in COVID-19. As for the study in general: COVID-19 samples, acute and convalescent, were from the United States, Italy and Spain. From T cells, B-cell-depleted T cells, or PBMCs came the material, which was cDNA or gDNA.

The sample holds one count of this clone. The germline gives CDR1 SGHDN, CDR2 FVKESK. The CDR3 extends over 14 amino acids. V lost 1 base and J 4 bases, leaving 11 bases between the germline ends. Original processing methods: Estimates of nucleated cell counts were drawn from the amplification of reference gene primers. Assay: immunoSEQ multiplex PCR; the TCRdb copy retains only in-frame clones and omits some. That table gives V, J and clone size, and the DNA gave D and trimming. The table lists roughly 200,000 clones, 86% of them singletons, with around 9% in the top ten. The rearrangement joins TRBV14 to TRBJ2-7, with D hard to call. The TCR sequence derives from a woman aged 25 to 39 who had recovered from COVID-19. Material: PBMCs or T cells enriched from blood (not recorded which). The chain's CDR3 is CASSQGAAVYEQYF. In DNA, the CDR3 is TGTGCCAGCAGCCAAGGGGCCGCCGTTTACGAGCAGTACTTC.